The rows below give T cell receptor beta chains drawn from one sample of a study of Ad26.COV2.S vaccination and SARS-CoV-2 variants. Data came from immunoSEQ multiplex PCR; TCRdb stores just in-frame clones and leaves some out. The sample contains around 310,000 clones, roughly nine tenths of which appear only once. The sequencing here drew on peripheral blood, taken in a trial of Ad26.COV2.S vaccine versus placebo. These receptors were collected from a person between 18 and 60 years old who received the Ad26.COV2.S COVID-19 vaccine or a placebo. Each CDR3 is given with its conserved first and last residue. The D gene is left open where the match is weak. Clone size is shown for a subset of rows, as once, few, many or a class of expanded clone.

>TRBV5-6|TRBJ1-4|NA|NA
CASSLETAATNEKLFF
TGTGCCAGCAGCTTGGAAACAGCTGCAACTAATGAAAAACTGTTTTTT
>TRBV7-9|TRBJ1-2|NA|NA
CASSLEGGYYGYTF
TGTGCCAGCAGCTTAGAGGGAGGTTACTATGGCTACACCTTC
>TRBV19|TRBJ2-2|NA|NA
CASSIQGQGGELFF
TGTGCCAGTAGTATACAGGGGCAAGGCGGGGAGCTGTTTTTT
>TRBV28|TRBJ1-3|NA|NA
CASSHIDPGSIYF
TGTGCCAGCAGTCATATCGACCCCGGCAGCATATATTTT
>TRBV6-5|TRBJ1-1|TRBD1|NA
CASSEDRGNTEAFF
TGTGCCAGCTCCGAGGACAGGGGGAACACTGAAGCTTTCTTT
>TRBV7-9|TRBJ2-3|NA|NA
CASSLLGGVAESTDTQYF
TGTGCCAGCAGCTTACTCGGAGGAGTAGCGGAAAGCACAGATACGCAGTATTTT
>TRBV7-3|TRBJ2-3|NA|NA
CASSHRWDSKLPKGGTDTQYF
TGTGCCAGCAGCCATAGATGGGACTCCAAACTACCAAAGGGAGGCACAGATACGCAGTATTTT
>TRBV7-2|TRBJ2-3|NA|NA
CASSSSGRTDTQYF
TGTGCCAGCAGCTCGTCGGGTCGGACAGATACGCAGTATTTT
>TRBV5-4|TRBJ2-1|NA|NA
CAFGRYSYNEQFF
TGTGCCTTTGGTAGATACTCCTACAATGAGCAGTTCTTC
>TRBV19|TRBJ1-3|TRBD1|once
CASSRDSSGNTIYF
TGTGCCAGTAGTCGGGACAGCTCTGGAAACACCATATATTTT
>TRBV11-3|TRBJ1-2|NA|NA
CASSLGVGDYGYTF
TGTGCCAGCAGCTTAGGGGTCGGTGACTATGGCTACACCTTC
>TRBV7-9|TRBJ1-1|NA|NA
CASSLARLMNTEAFF
TGTGCCAGCAGCTTAGCGAGGTTGATGAACACTGAAGCTTTCTTT
>TRBV6-1|TRBJ1-2|NA|NA
CASSEISRAYGYTF
TGTGCCAGCAGTGAGATCAGTAGAGCCTATGGCTACACCTTC
>TRBV18|TRBJ2-3|NA|NA
CASSPSSGLRGGTQYF
TGTGCCAGCTCACCCTCTTCAGGATTGAGGGGAGGTACGCAGTATTTT
>TRBV7-3|TRBJ1-1|TRBD1|NA
CASSPQTGYGTEAFF
TGTGCCAGCAGCCCTCAGACAGGGTATGGCACTGAAGCTTTCTTT
>TRBV15|TRBJ2-2|NA|NA
CATSIAGELFF
TGTGCCACCAGCATAGCCGGGGAGCTGTTTTTT
>TRBV10-3|TRBJ2-1|NA|NA
CAISEGVTNEQFF
TGTGCCATCAGTGAGGGGGTAACCAATGAGCAGTTCTTC
>TRBV12-5|TRBJ2-3|TRBD2|NA
CASGLVSSGGGDTQYF
TGTGCTAGTGGTTTGGTATCGAGCGGGGGCGGGGATACGCAGTATTTT
>TRBV27|TRBJ2-2|NA|NA
CASSSPGENTGELFF
TGTGCCAGCAGTTCCCCGGGTGAGAACACCGGGGAGCTGTTTTTT
>TRBV7-2|TRBJ1-2|NA|NA
CASSSQINYGYTF
TGTGCCAGCAGCTCCCAGATCAACTATGGCTACACCTTC
>TRBV6-5|TRBJ1-1|TRBD1|NA
CATVRQGAMNTEAFF
TGTGCCACCGTCAGACAGGGCGCCATGAACACTGAAGCTTTCTTT
>TRBV7-3|TRBJ2-1|TRBD2|NA
CASSKTSGISNEQFF
TGTGCCAGCAGCAAAACTAGCGGGATAAGTAATGAGCAGTTCTTC
>TRBV9|TRBJ1-2|NA|NA
CASSVGGDLGYGYTF
TGTGCCAGCAGCGTAGGAGGGGATCTAGGCTATGGCTACACCTTC
>TRBV6-4|TRBJ1-2|NA|few
CASSDSGTANYGYTF
TGTGCCAGCAGTGACTCGGGGACGGCGAACTATGGCTACACCTTC
>TRBV27|TRBJ2-1|NA|NA
CASSGRYGNANEQFF
TGTGCCAGCAGTGGAAGGTATGGGAACGCCAATGAGCAGTTCTTC
>TRBV6-5|TRBJ1-2|NA|NA
CAVTSTNYGYTF
TGTGCCGTAACATCTACTAACTATGGCTACACCTTC
>TRBV5-4|TRBJ2-2|NA|NA
CASSLGQGADTGELFF
TGTGCCAGCAGCTTGGGGCAGGGAGCGGACACCGGGGAGCTGTTTTTT
>TRBV27|TRBJ2-1|NA|NA
CASRSQKFRNEQFF
TGTGCCAGCAGGAGTCAAAAGTTTCGCAATGAGCAGTTCTTC
>TRBV7-8|TRBJ1-4|NA|NA
CASSPTDNKLFF
TGTGCCAGCAGCCCTACAGATAATAAACTGTTTTTT
>TRBV15|TRBJ2-5|NA|NA
CATSTGGGETQYF
TGTGCCACCAGCACGGGGGGCGGGGAGACCCAGTACTTC
>TRBV18|TRBJ2-4|TRBD2|NA
CASSPPGLAGGPVSKNIQYF
TGTGCCAGCTCACCACCCGGACTAGCGGGGGGGCCGGTAAGCAAAAACATTCAGTACTTC
>TRBV7-2|TRBJ1-1|NA|once
CASSLGGADTEAFF
TGTGCCAGCAGCTTAGGGGGCGCAGACACTGAAGCTTTCTTT
>TRBV7-8|TRBJ2-5|TRBD1|NA
CASSSRDRQETQYF
TGTGCCAGCAGCAGTCGGGACAGACAAGAGACCCAGTACTTC
>TRBV7-2|TRBJ2-1|NA|NA
CASSLARGRNNEQFF
TGTGCCAGCAGCTTAGCCCGGGGGAGGAACAATGAGCAGTTCTTC
>TRBV5-1|TRBJ2-3|NA|once
CASSLVSGVLATQYF
TGCGCCAGCAGCTTGGTTTCAGGGGTTCTGGCTACGCAGTATTTT
>TRBV18|TRBJ1-1|TRBD1|NA
CASSEDRGVTEAFF
TGTGCCAGCTCAGAGGACAGGGGCGTCACTGAAGCTTTCTTT
>TRBV5-5|TRBJ1-1|NA|NA
CASSYRSGSLATEAFF
TGTGCCAGCAGTTACCGTTCCGGCTCCCTGGCCACTGAAGCTTTCTTT
>TRBV7-2|TRBJ1-1|TRBD1|NA
CASSLDRGWNTEAFF
TGTGCCAGCAGCTTAGACAGGGGCTGGAACACTGAAGCTTTCTTT
>TRBV16|TRBJ2-1|NA|NA
CASSQQTNPGNEQFF
TGTGCCAGCAGCCAACAGACAAATCCTGGCAATGAGCAGTTCTTC
>TRBV2|TRBJ2-6|NA|NA
CASSEGQTDPSGANVLTF
TGTGCCAGCAGTGAAGGACAGACAGACCCCTCTGGGGCCAACGTCCTGACTTTC
>TRBV29-1|TRBJ2-3|NA|NA
CSVAGGITDTQYF
TGCAGCGTTGCTGGCGGGATCACAGATACGCAGTATTTT
>TRBV19|TRBJ1-2|NA|NA
CASHRSTSYGYTF
TGTGCCAGTCATCGTTCCACATCCTATGGCTACACCTTC
>TRBV29-1|TRBJ2-3|NA|once
CSVAITGFTDTQYF
TGCAGCGTTGCCATAACGGGGTTCACAGATACGCAGTATTTT
>TRBV7-9|TRBJ2-2|TRBD1|NA
CASRTTGVIGPGELFF
TGTGCCAGCAGAACTACAGGGGTGATTGGTCCCGGGGAGCTGTTTTTT
>TRBV4-3|TRBJ2-2|NA|NA
CASSQLQETGELFF
TGCGCCAGCAGCCAGTTGCAGGAGACCGGGGAGCTGTTTTTT
>TRBV5-5|TRBJ2-1|NA|NA
CASSLQGYSYNEQFF
TGTGCCAGCAGCTTACAGGGCTACTCCTACAATGAGCAGTTCTTC
>TRBV7-2|TRBJ1-5|TRBD1|NA
CASSSRRDSQPQHF
TGTGCCAGCAGCTCCCGACGGGACAGTCAGCCCCAGCATTTT
>TRBV24-1|TRBJ1-1|NA|NA
CATGFVNTEAFF
TGTGCCACCGGTTTTGTGAACACTGAAGCTTTCTTT
>TRBV7-3|TRBJ2-2|NA|NA
CASSTGFGELFF
TGTGCCAGCAGCACGGGGTTCGGGGAGCTGTTTTTT
>TRBV27|TRBJ2-5|NA|NA
CASSSRSETQYF
TGTGCCAGCAGTTCACGGTCAGAGACCCAGTACTTC